This TCR beta chain was identified during a study of OX40 agonist ivuxolimab in advanced cancers. For the study at large: Earlier anti-PD-1, anti-PD-L1 or anti-CTLA-4 therapy was permitted; roughly 42% had received some.

Study-wide findings and caveats: The study observed clonal expansion of CD4+ and CD8+ blood T cells by week 6 at 0.1 to 3.0 mg/kg. Low normalized T-cell clonal expansion also characterized some of the nonresponders.

Concerning this clone: Its matching antigen is unknown.

Systemic immunosuppression or autoimmune disease history was grounds to exclude patients. This table comes from immunoSEQ multiplex PCR, and its TCRdb copy is limited to in-frame clones, with some not included. The table lists 14,000 to 15,000 clones, more than 80% of them singletons. V lost 4 bases and J 4 bases, leaving 5 bases between the germline ends. The CDR3 runs to 12 residues. Germline lookup yields CDR1 SGHDN and CDR2 FVKESK. Sample: CD4+ or CD8+ T cells sorted from blood, taken in a trial of the OX40 agonist ivuxolimab. This chain uses TRBV14 with TRBJ2-1, with D hard to call. The TCR originated in an adult with an advanced solid tumor such as melanoma, head and neck, liver or kidney cancer. DNA of the CDR3: TGTGCCAGCAGCCCAGATTACAATGAGCAGTTCTTC. It codes for CASSPDYNEQFF.